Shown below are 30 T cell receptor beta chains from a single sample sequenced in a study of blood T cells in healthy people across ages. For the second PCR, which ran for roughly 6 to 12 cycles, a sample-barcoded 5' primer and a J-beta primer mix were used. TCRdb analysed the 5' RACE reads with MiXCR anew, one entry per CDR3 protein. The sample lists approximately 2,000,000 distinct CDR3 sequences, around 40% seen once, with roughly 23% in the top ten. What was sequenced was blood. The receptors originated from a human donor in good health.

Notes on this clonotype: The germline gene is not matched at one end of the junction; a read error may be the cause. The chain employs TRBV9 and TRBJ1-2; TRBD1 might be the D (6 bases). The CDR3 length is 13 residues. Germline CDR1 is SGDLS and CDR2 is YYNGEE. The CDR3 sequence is CASSVEGGYGYTF. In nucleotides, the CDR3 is TGCGCCAGCAGCGTAGAAGGGGGGTATGGCTACACCTTC.

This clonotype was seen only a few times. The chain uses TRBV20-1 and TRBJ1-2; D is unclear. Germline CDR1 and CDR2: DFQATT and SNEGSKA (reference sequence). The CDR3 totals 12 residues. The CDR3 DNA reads TGCAGCCTACACGTAGCTAACTATGGCTACACCTTC. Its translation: CSLHVANYGYTF.

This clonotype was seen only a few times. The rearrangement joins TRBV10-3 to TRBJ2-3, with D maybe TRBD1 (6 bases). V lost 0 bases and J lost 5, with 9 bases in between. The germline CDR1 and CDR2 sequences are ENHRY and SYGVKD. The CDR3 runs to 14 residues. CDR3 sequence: CAISESKGVDTQYF. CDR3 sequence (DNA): TGTGCCATCAGTGAGTCGAAGGGGGTAGATACGCAGTATTTT.

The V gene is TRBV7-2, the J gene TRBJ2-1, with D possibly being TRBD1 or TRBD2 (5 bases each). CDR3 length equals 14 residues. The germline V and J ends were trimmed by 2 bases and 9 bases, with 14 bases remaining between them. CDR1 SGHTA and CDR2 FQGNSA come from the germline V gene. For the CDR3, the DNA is TGTGCCAGCAGCTTAACTAGTGGGGCTTTTGAGCAGTTCTTC. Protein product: CASSLTSGAFEQFF.

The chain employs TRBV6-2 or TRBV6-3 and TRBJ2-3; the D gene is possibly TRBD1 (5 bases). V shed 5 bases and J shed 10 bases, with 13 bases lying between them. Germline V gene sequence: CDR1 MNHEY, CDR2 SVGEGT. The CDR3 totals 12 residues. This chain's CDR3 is CASSVQGFAQYF. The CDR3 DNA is TGTGCCAGCAGTGTTCAGGGCTTTGCGCAGTATTTT.

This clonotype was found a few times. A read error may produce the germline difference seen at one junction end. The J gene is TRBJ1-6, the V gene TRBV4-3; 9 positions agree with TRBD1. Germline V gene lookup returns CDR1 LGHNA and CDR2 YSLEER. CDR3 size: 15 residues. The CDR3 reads CANSQTGQGGSPLHF. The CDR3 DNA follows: TGCGCCAACAGCCAAACGGGACAGGGAGGATCACCCCTCCACTTT.

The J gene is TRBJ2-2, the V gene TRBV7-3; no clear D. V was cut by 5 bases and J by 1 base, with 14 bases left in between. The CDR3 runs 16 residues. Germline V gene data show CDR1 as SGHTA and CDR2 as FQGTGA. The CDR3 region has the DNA TGTGCCAGCAGCCCCTTGCGTGTTAAGAACACCGGGGAGCTGTTTTTT. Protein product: CASSPLRVKNTGELFF.

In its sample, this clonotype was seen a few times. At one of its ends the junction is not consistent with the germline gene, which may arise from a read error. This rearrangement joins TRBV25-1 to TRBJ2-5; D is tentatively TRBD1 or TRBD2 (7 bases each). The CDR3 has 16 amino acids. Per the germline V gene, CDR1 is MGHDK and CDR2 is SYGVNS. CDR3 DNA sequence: TGCGCCAGCAGTGAATCGGGATTTGACAGGGAGGGGACCCAGTACTTC. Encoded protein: CASSESGFDREGTQYF.

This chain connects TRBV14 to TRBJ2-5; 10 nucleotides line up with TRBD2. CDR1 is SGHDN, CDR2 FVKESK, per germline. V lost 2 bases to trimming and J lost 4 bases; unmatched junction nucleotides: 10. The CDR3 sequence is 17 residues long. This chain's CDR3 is CASSQTVAGGGGETQYF. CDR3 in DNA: TGTGCCAGCAGCCAAACGGTAGCGGGGGGAGGCGGAGAGACCCAGTACTTC.

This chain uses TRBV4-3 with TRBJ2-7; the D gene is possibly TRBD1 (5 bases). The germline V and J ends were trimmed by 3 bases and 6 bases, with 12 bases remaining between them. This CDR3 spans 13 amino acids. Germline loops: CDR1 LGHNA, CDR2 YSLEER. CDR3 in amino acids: CASSQGAGSEQYF. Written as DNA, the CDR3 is TGCGCCAGCAGCCAGGGCGCAGGGTCCGAGCAGTACTTC.

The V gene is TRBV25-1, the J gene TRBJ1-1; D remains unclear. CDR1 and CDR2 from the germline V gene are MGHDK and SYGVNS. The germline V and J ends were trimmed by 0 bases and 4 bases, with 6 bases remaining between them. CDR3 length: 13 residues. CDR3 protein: CASSEYRATEAFF. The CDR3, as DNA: TGTGCCAGCAGTGAATACCGAGCCACTGAAGCTTTCTTT.

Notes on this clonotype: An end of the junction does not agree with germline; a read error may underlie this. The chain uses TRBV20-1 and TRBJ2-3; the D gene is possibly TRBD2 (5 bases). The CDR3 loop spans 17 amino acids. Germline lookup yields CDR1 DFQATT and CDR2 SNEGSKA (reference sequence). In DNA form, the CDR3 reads TGCAGTGCTAGAGCCCCTCCGGGGAGTTCCCTCACAGATGCGCAGTATTTT. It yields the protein CSARAPPGSSLTDAQYF.

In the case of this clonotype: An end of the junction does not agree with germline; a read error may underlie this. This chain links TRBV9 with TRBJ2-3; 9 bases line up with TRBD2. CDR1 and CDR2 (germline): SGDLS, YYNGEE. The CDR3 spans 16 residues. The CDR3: CASSDEVAGVTDTRYF. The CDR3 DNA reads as TGTGCCAGCAGCGACGAGGTAGCGGGAGTCACAGATACGCGGTATTTT.

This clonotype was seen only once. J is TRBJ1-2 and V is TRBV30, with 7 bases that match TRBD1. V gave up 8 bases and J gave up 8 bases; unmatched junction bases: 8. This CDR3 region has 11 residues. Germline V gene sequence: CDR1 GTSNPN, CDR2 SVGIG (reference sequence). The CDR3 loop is CARDRAAGYTF. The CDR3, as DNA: TGTGCCCGGGACAGAGCAGCCGGCTACACCTTC.

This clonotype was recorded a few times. CDR3 sequence (DNA): TGCAGTGCTAGATCCCCTGGGGACATCCAAGAGACCCAGTACTTC. This codes for CSARSPGDIQETQYF. J is TRBJ2-5 and V is TRBV20-1; TRBD1 might be the D (6 bases). The germline gives CDR1 DFQATT, CDR2 SNEGSKA (reference sequence). The CDR3 has 15 amino acids. Trimming stripped 2 bases from V and 1 base from J, with 14 bases between.

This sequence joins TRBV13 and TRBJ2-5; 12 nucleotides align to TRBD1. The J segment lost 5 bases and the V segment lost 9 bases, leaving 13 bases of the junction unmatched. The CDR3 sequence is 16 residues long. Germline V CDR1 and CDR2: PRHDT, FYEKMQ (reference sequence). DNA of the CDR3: TGTGCCAGTCAACCTGGGACAGGGGGCATGCGGGAGACCCAGTACTTC. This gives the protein CASQPGTGGMRETQYF.

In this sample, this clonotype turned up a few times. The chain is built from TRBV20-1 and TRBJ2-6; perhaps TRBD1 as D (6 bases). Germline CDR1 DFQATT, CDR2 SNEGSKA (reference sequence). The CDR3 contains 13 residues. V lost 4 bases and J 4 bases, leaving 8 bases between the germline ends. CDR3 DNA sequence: TGCAGTGCTACAGGGGTAGGGGCCAACGTCCTGACTTTC. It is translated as CSATGVGANVLTF.

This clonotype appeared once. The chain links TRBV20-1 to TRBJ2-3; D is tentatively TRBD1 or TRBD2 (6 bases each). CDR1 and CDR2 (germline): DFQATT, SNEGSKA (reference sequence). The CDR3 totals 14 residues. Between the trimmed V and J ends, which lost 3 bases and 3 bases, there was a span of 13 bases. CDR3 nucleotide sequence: TGCAGTGCTAGCGGGGGCGATAGTACAGATACGCAGTATTTT. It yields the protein CSASGGDSTDTQYF.

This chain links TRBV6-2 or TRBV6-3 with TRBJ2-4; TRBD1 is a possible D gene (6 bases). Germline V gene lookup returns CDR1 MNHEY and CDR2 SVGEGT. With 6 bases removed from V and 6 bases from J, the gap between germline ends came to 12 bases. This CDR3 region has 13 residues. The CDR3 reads CASRTGLRNIQYF. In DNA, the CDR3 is TGTGCCAGCAGAACAGGGCTAAGAAACATTCAGTACTTC.

The CDR3 loop is CASSFSGQVGSPLHF. DNA for the CDR3: TGTGCCAGCAGCTTCTCAGGGCAGGTCGGTTCACCCCTCCACTTT. V is TRBV7-2 and J is TRBJ1-6; D perhaps matches TRBD1 (5 bases). The CDR3 sequence is 15 residues long. V was cut by 3 bases and J by 9 bases, with 15 bases left in between. Per the germline V gene, CDR1 is SGHTA and CDR2 is FQGNSA.

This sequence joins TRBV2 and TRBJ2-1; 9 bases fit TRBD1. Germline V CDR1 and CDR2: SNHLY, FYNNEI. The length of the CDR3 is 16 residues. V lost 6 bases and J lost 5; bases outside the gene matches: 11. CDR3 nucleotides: TGTGCCAGCAGGGGGCGGGGGACAGGGCCTAACAATGAGCAGTTCTTC. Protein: CASRGRGTGPNNEQFF.

The CDR3 sequence: CASSRIVRGYNEQFF. The CDR3 coding sequence is TGTGCCAGCAGCCGAATAGTGAGGGGATACAATGAGCAGTTCTTC. The chain has TRBV11-2 and TRBJ2-1; either TRBD1 or TRBD2 may supply D (5 bases each). The CDR3 spans 15 residues. The V gene lost 5 bases and the J gene lost 4 bases, with 15 bases spanning the gap. The germline V gene encodes CDR1 SGHAT and CDR2 FQNNGV.

The CDR3 protein is CASSQDRHTGELFF. For the CDR3, the DNA is TGTGCCAGCAGCCAAGACCGACACACCGGGGAGCTGTTTTTT. This chain uses TRBV4-2 with TRBJ2-2, with D unclear. Between the trimmed V and J ends, which lost 0 bases and 3 bases, there was a span of 5 bases. CDR1 and CDR2 from the germline V gene are LGHNA and YNFKEQ. There are 14 residues in the CDR3.

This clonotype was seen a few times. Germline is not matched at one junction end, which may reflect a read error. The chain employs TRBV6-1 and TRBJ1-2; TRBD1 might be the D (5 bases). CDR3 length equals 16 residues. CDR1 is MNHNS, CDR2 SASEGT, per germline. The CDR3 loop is CASGQGLVGFNFGYTF. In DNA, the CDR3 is TGTGCTTCGGGGCAGGGTTTGGTCGGCTTTAACTTTGGCTACACCTTC.

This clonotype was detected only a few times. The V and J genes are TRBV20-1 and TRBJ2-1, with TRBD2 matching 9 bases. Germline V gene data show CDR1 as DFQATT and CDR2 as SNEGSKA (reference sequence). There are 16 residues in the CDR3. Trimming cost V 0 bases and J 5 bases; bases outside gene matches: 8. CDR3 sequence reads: CSAREGPSGVHNEQFF. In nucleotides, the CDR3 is TGCAGTGCTAGAGAGGGGCCTAGCGGGGTGCACAATGAGCAGTTCTTC.

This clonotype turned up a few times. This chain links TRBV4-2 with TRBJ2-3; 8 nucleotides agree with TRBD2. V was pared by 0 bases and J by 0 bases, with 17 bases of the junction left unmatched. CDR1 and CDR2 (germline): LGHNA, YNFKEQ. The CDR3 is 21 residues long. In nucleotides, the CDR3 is TGTGCCAGCAGCCAAGATCGTTATTTCCCTTTGCGGGGGGAAAGCACAGATACGCAGTATTTT. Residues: CASSQDRYFPLRGESTDTQYF.

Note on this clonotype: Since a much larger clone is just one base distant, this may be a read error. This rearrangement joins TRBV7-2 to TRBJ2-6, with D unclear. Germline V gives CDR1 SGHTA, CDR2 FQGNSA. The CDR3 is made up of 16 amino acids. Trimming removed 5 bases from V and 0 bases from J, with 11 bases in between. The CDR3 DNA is TGTGCCAGCAGCCTCCGTCCTAGCTCTGGGGCCAACGTCCTGACTTTC. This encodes CASSLRPSSGANVLTF.

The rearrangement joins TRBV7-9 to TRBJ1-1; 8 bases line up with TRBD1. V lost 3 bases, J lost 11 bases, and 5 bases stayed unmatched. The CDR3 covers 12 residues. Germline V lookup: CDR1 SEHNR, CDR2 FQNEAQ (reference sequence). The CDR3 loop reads CASSLPTGDAFF. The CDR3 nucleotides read TGTGCCAGCAGCTTGCCGACAGGGGACGCTTTCTTT.

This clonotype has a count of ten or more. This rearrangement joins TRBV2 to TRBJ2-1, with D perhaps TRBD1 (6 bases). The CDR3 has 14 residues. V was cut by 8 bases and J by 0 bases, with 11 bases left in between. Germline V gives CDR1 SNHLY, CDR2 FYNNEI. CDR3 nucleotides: TGTGCCAGCGGACAGAGTAGCTCCTACAATGAGCAGTTCTTC. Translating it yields CASGQSSSYNEQFF. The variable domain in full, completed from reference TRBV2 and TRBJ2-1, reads EPEVTQTPSHQVTQMGQEVILRCVPISNHLYFYWYRQILGQKVEFLVSFYNNEISEKSEIFDDQFSVERPDGSNFTLKIRSTKLEDSAMYFCASGQSSSYNEQFFGPGTRLTVL.

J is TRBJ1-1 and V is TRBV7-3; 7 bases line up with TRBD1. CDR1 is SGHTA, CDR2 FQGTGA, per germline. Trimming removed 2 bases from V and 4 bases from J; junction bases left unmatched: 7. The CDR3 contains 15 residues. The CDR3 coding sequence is TGTGCCAGCAGCTTATACGGGACAGCACTCACTGAAGCTTTCTTT. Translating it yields CASSLYGTALTEAFF.